This is a list of T cell receptor beta chains from one sample in a study of blood T cell repertoires in COVID-19. Produced via immunoSEQ multiplex PCR; TCRdb's table is partial and in-frame only. The sample holds roughly 250,000 clones, 70% to 90% seen once. The sample consisted of peripheral blood. These receptors originate from a woman in her sixties with active or convalescent COVID-19. The CDR3 runs from the conserved cysteine through the conserved F or W. The order of the fields is D gene, clone size, V gene, J gene, CDR3 DNA, CDR3 protein. A D gene is named only where the DNA matches it firmly. Clone size appears in some rows only: once, few, many, or a class for an expanded clone.

TRBD1	NA	TRBV24-1	TRBJ1-2	TGTGCCACCAGTGATACAGGGGTGAACTATGGCTACACCTTC	CATSDTGVNYGYTF
TRBD2	NA	TRBV24-1	TRBJ2-1	TGTGCCACCAGTGAGACTAGCGGGACGAATGAGCAGTTCTTC	CATSETSGTNEQFF
NA	once	TRBV5-1	TRBJ1-6	TGCGCCAGCGCCGCGGGGGAACCCTATAATTCACCCCTCCACTTT	CASAAGEPYNSPLHF
NA	NA	TRBV5-1	TRBJ2-7	TGCGCCAGCAGCCTTAGCGGTCCCTCCTACGAGCAGTACTTC	CASSLSGPSYEQYF
TRBD1	once	TRBV19	TRBJ1-3	TGTGCCAGTAGTATCGCTGAGGGGGCAATTGGAAACACCATATATTTT	CASSIAEGAIGNTIYF
TRBD2	NA	TRBV29-1	TRBJ2-1	TGCAGCGTTGAATCATCGGGGCGGGAGGGCTACTACAATGAGCAGTTCTTC	CSVESSGREGYYNEQFF
TRBD2	NA	TRBV19	TRBJ2-1	TGTGCCAGTAGTCCAGGCCCTCTAGCGGGAGGGTCCTACAATGAGCAGTTCTTC	CASSPGPLAGGSYNEQFF
TRBD1	NA	TRBV3-1/TRBV3-2	TRBJ2-6	TGTGCCAGCAGCCCAGGGGGCTCGAGTGGGGCCAACGTCCTGACTTTC	CASSPGGSSGANVLTF
NA	few	TRBV2	TRBJ1-1	TGTGCCAGCAGTGAAGCGCTGGCAGGGGCCGCGAACACTGAAGCTTTCTTT	CASSEALAGAANTEAFF
TRBD1	NA	TRBV24-1	TRBJ2-1	TGTGCCACCAGTCGCGGGACAGGGGGTCTTGGTGAGCAGTTCTTC	CATSRGTGGLGEQFF
NA	NA	TRBV27	TRBJ2-2	TGTGCCAGCAGTTCCTACTCCACCGGGGAGCTGTTTTTT	CASSSYSTGELFF
NA	NA	TRBV5-6	TRBJ2-1	TGTGCCAGCAGCTTCTCTCCGAGCTCCTACAATGAGCAGTTCTTC	CASSFSPSSYNEQFF
TRBD1	NA	TRBV29-1	TRBJ2-1	TGCAGCGTGGCCCCCCGGACAGGGGAGTTCTTC	CSVAPRTGEFF
TRBD1	NA	TRBV6-6	TRBJ1-2	TGTGCCAGCAGTTACTCCCCGGGACAGCTTGTGGGCTACACCTTC	CASSYSPGQLVGYTF
NA	NA	TRBV6-2/TRBV6-3	TRBJ1-2	TGTGCCAGCAGCCCTATAACGAGAATTGGCTACACCTTC	CASSPITRIGYTF
TRBD1	once	TRBV6-5	TRBJ1-1	TGTGCCAGCAGTTCTTTCTCCGCAGGGGGTAACACTGAAGCTTTCTTT	CASSSFSAGGNTEAFF
TRBD1	NA	TRBV2	TRBJ2-3	TGTGCCAGCTCAACACAGGGGAGCGATACGCAGTATTTT	CASSTQGSDTQYF
NA	NA	TRBV5-1	TRBJ2-7	TGCGCCAGCAGCTCCAGGGTTGGGGTGAGCGAGCAGTACTTC	CASSSRVGVSEQYF
TRBD1	NA	TRBV19	TRBJ1-1	TGTGCCAGTAGTTGGACAGGGGCTGAAGCTTTCTTT	CASSWTGAEAFF
NA	NA	TRBV10-1	TRBJ1-6	TGCGCCAGCAGTCAGGGGTGGAATTCACCCCTCCACTTT	CASSQGWNSPLHF
NA	NA	TRBV6-2/TRBV6-3	TRBJ2-2	TGTGCCAGCAGCCGACTCGGGGAAACCGGGGAGCTGTTTTTT	CASSRLGETGELFF
TRBD2	NA	TRBV5-4	TRBJ2-1	TGTGCCAGCGCCACCGTGCGGGGGTTTGGGAATGAGCAGTTCTTC	CASATVRGFGNEQFF
TRBD1	NA	TRBV4-2	TRBJ1-3	TGTGCCAGCAGCCAAGCTCCGGACAGGGACTCTGGAAACACCATATATTTT	CASSQAPDRDSGNTIYF
TRBD1	NA	TRBV18	TRBJ1-1	TGTGCCAGCTCACCATTCTCAGAGGGGGCAACAGAAGCTTTCTTT	CASSPFSEGATEAFF
NA	once	TRBV5-1	TRBJ2-7	TGCGCCAGCAGCTTGGGGGGACTGGAGCAGTACTTC	CASSLGGLEQYF
NA	NA	TRBV14	TRBJ2-1	TGTGCCAGCAGCCAAGGGGAGACGATTGACAATGAGCAGTTCTTC	CASSQGETIDNEQFF
NA	once	TRBV11-2	TRBJ2-5	TGTGCCAGCAGCCCGGGGGAGACCCAGTACTTC	CASSPGETQYF
TRBD1	NA	TRBV19	TRBJ1-3	TGTGCCAGTAGCATGTACCCCGCTGGACAGGCCGACTCTGGAAACACCATATATTTT	CASSMYPAGQADSGNTIYF
NA	NA	TRBV7-2	TRBJ1-2	TGTGCCATCGAAGGGCTGGGGCAGAGCTATGGCTACACCTTC	CAIEGLGQSYGYTF
NA	once	TRBV19	TRBJ2-5	TGTGCCAGTAGCCCGAGGTACCAAGAGACCCAGTACTTC	CASSPRYQETQYF
NA	NA	TRBV5-1	TRBJ1-1	TGCGCCAGCAGCTTCGGGGACACTGAAGCTTTCTTT	CASSFGDTEAFF
NA	few	TRBV7-9	TRBJ1-6	TGTGCCAGCCGGCAGGGATTAAATTCACCCCTCCACTTT	CASRQGLNSPLHF
NA	NA	TRBV21-1	TRBJ2-1	TGTGCCAGCAGCAAACCTAGCGGGGGCCCTACTAATGAGCAGTTCTTC	CASSKPSGGPTNEQFF
NA	NA	TRBV14	TRBJ2-1	TGTGCCAGCAGCCCTACAACGGGAGAGTCCTACAATGAGCAGTTCTTC	CASSPTTGESYNEQFF